This T cell receptor (beta chain) was sequenced for a study of chemoradiotherapy in HPV16-positive cancers. Study-wide context: A couple of HPV16-positive patients' cells yielded candidate HPV-specific clones and common motifs.

Study outcomes and limitations: During treatment, candidate HPV-specific clones and E7-related motifs expanded in tumor.

Comments on this clone: Its antigen is currently unknown. The same CDR3 is also encoded by other DNA sequences in this sample.

CDR3 length equals 12 residues. Germline V gene lookup returns CDR1 SGDLS and CDR2 YYNGEE. The V and J ends lost 2 bases and 4 bases respectively, with 3 bases between them. The data were produced by immunoSEQ multiplex PCR, yet TCRdb's version contains in-frame clones alone and is incomplete. This table holds 15,000 to 20,000 clones, roughly 90% found once. The chain uses TRBV9 and TRBJ2-2; D gene ambiguous. Sequences were derived from blood, sampled from a patient who underwent chemoradiotherapy. This clonotype was sampled from a human donor with HPV-associated anogenital cancer. CDR3 DNA sequence: TGTGCCAGCAGCGTCCGCACCGGGGAGCTGTTTTTT. Translated, it gives CASSVRTGELFF.